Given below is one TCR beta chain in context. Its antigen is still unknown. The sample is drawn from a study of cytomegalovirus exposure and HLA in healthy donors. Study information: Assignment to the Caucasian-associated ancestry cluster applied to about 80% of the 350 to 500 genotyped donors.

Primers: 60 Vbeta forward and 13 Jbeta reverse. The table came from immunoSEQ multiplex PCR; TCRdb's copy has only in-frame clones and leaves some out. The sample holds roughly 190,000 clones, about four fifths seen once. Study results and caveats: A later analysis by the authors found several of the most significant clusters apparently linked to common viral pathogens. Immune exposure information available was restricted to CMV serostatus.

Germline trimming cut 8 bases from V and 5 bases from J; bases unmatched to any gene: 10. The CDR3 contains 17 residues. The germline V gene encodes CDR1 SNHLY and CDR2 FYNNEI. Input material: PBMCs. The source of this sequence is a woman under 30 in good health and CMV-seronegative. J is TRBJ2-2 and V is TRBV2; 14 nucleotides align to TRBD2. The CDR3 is CASGGTSGSVRTGELFF. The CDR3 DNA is TGTGCCAGCGGGGGGACTAGCGGGAGTGTAAGAACCGGGGAGCTGTTTTTT. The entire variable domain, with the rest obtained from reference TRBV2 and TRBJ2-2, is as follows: EPEVTQTPSHQVTQMGQEVILRCVPISNHLYFYWYRQILGQKVEFLVSFYNNEISEKSEIFDDQFSVERPDGSNFTLKIRSTKLEDSAMYFCASGGTSGSVRTGELFFGEGSRLTVL.